One sample yielded the 13 T cell receptor beta chains listed below, sequenced in a study of OX40 agonist ivuxolimab in advanced cancers. The method was immunoSEQ multiplex PCR; TCRdb's version includes in-frame clones alone and lacks a portion of them. The sample includes around 40,000 clones, 65% to 85% of them seen just once. Sequenced here: CD4+ or CD8+ T cells sorted from blood, sampled in a trial of the OX40 agonist ivuxolimab. The receptors stem from an adult with an advanced solid tumor such as melanoma, head and neck, liver or kidney cancer.

This clone was observed a few times. The chain employs TRBV7-2 and TRBJ1-1; D ambiguous. V was cut by 3 bases and J by 3 bases, with 14 bases left in between. Per germline, CDR1 SGHTA and CDR2 FQGNSA. The CDR3 extends over 15 amino acids. CDR3 in amino acids: CASSFDGPRHTEAFF. CDR3 sequence (DNA): TGTGCCAGCAGCTTTGATGGTCCCCGGCACACTGAAGCTTTCTTT.

The chain recombines TRBV18 with TRBJ2-7; either TRBD1 or TRBD2 may supply D (5 bases each). The germline CDR1 and CDR2 sequences are KGHSH and LQKENI. The CDR3 consists of 14 residues. V lost 6 bases and J lost 1, with 13 bases in between. The DNA of the CDR3 is TGTGCCAGCTCTCGAGGGGCCTTATCCTACGAGCAGTACTTC. Translated: CASSRGALSYEQYF.

The gene calls are TRBV7-2 and TRBJ1-2, with a tentative D call TRBD1 (5 bases). Germline assignment: CDR1 SGHTA and CDR2 FQGNSA. The CDR3 loop spans 16 amino acids. Trimming took 3 bases from V and 5 from J, leaving 19 bases between them. The DNA of the CDR3 is TGTGCCAGCAGCTTTCGGGCAGGGTTGAGAGTTTATGGCTACACCTTC. Residues: CASSFRAGLRVYGYTF. The full variable domain, rest sourced from reference TRBV7-2 and TRBJ1-2, is GAGVSQSPSNKVTEKGKDVELRCDPISGHTALYWYRQSLGQGLEFLIYFQGNSAPDKSGLPSDRFSAERTGGSVSTLTIQRTQQEDSAVYLCASSFRAGLRVYGYTFGSGTRLTVV.

The genes are TRBV28 and TRBJ2-3; 7 nucleotides match TRBD2. The germline gives CDR1 MDHEN, CDR2 SYDVKM. The CDR3 has 18 residues. The V gene end was trimmed by 1 base and the J gene end by 3 bases; junction bases not matched to a gene: 13. CDR3 DNA: TGTGCCAGCAGTTTATTTGGGGGAGGGCGAGGTCTTACAGATACGCAGTATTTT. It encodes CASSLFGGGRGLTDTQYF.

The chain couples TRBV27 to TRBJ1-2; D ambiguous. Looked up from germline, CDR1 is MNHEY and CDR2 is SMNVEV (reference sequence). This CDR3 is 12 amino acids long. Trimming pared 3 bases from V and 7 bases from J, leaving 9 bases between. CDR3 sequence reads: CASSFIQFGYTF. The CDR3 region has the DNA TGTGCCAGCAGTTTTATTCAGTTTGGCTACACCTTC.

V gene TRBV5-5 combines with J gene TRBJ2-5, with no clear D. Per germline, CDR1 SGHKS and CDR2 YYEKEE (reference sequence). V was cut by 4 bases and J by 5 bases, with 9 bases left in between. The CDR3 runs to 12 residues. In DNA, the CDR3 is TGTGCCAGCAGCCCACCTTTGGAGACCCAGTACTTC. As protein: CASSPPLETQYF.

Comments on this clone: One end of the junction does not line up with germline, which may come from a read error. Other DNA sequences within the sample encode an identical CDR3. J is TRBJ2-7 and V is TRBV2, with a possible D match to TRBD1 (5 bases). The CDR3 length is 14 residues. The germline CDR1 and CDR2 sequences are SNHLY and FYNNEI. CDR3 sequence: CASNPLAGPGEQYF. The CDR3 DNA is TGCGCCAGCAATCCGCTGGCAGGGCCTGGCGAGCAGTACTTC.

The rearrangement uses TRBV11-3 and TRBJ2-5; 8 positions match TRBD2. The CDR3 has 13 amino acids. Germline V gene lookup returns CDR1 SGHNT and CDR2 YENEEA. The V and J ends lost 10 bases and 5 bases, in that order; junction bases with no gene match: 9. CDR3 residues: CAISERELETQYF. DNA of the CDR3: TGTGCCATTTCAGAGCGGGAGTTGGAGACCCAGTACTTC.

This chain joins TRBV4-3 and TRBJ1-2; D uncertain. Germline V gives CDR1 LGHNA, CDR2 YSLEER. The CDR3 loop spans 13 amino acids. V dropped 0 bases and J dropped 0 bases, with 2 bases sitting between them. Here the CDR3 reads CASSQEPNYGYTF. The CDR3 nucleotides are TGCGCCAGCAGCCAAGAACCTAACTATGGCTACACCTTC.

The rearrangement uses TRBV6-1 and TRBJ1-6, with D perhaps TRBD1 (5 bases). CDR3 length equals 13 residues. The ends were cut back, 8 bases at V and 8 bases at J, with 13 bases in the middle. The germline gives CDR1 MNHNS, CDR2 SASEGT. Here the CDR3 DNA reads TGTGCCAGCCTGCCAGGGAGGGATTCACCCCTCCACTTT. Protein sequence: CASLPGRDSPLHF.

The chain employs TRBV19 and TRBJ1-4; 8 nucleotides agree with TRBD1. This CDR3 is built from 13 residues. Germline lookup yields CDR1 LNHDA and CDR2 SQIVND (reference sequence). Trimming took 5 bases from V and 7 from J; bases not matched to a gene: 3. The chain's CDR3 is CASSDRGGEKLFF. CDR3 bases: TGTGCCAGTAGTGACAGGGGCGGTGAAAAACTGTTTTTT.

The chain couples TRBV2 to TRBJ1-1; 7 bases are a match to TRBD1. Per the germline V gene, CDR1 is SNHLY and CDR2 is FYNNEI. V was pared by 6 bases and J by 4 bases, with 8 bases of the junction left unmatched. The CDR3 totals 14 residues. CDR3: CASRRAAGGTEAFF. In DNA form, the CDR3 reads TGTGCCAGCAGGCGCGCGGCAGGGGGCACTGAAGCTTTCTTT. Using reference TRBV2 and TRBJ1-1 for the parts outside the CDR3, the full variable domain is EPEVTQTPSHQVTQMGQEVILRCVPISNHLYFYWYRQILGQKVEFLVSFYNNEISEKSEIFDDQFSVERPDGSNFTLKIRSTKLEDSAMYFCASRRAAGGTEAFFGQGTRLTVV.

V usage is TRBV6-1 and J usage is TRBJ1-5; 7 bases agree with TRBD1. V shed 1 base, J shed 5 bases, and the junction held 5 bases outside the gene matches. The CDR3 is made up of 15 amino acids. Germline CDR1 reads MNHNS; CDR2 reads SASEGT. The CDR3, as DNA: TGTGCCAGCAGTGAAGGTCAGGGGGGCCATCAGCCCCAGCATTTT. Translation: CASSEGQGGHQPQHF.